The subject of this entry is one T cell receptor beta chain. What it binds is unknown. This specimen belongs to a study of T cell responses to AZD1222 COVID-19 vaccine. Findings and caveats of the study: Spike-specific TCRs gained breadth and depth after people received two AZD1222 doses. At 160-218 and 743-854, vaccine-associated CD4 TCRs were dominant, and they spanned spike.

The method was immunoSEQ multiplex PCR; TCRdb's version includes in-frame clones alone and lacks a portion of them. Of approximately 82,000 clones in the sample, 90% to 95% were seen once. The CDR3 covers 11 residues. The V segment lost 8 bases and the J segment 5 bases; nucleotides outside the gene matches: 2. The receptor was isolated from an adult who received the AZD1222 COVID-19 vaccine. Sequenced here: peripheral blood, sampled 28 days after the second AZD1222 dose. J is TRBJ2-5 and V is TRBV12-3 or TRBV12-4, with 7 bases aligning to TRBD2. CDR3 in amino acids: CASRGGETQYF. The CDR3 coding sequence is TGTGCCAGCCGCGGGGGTGAGACCCAGTACTTC.